This TCR beta chain comes out of a study of T cell responses to AZD1222 COVID-19 vaccine. TCRdb keeps only in-frame clones here, not all; method: immunoSEQ multiplex PCR. Among more than 90,000 clones listed, about nine tenths were seen once. Deletions cut 4 bases from V and 5 bases from J, with 11 bases between. This CDR3 region has 14 residues. The germline CDR1 and CDR2 sequences are LNHNV and YYDKDF (reference sequence). This specimen was peripheral blood, taken 28 days after the second AZD1222 dose. This chain links TRBV15 with TRBJ1-4; D unclear. The origin of this receptor is an adult who received the AZD1222 COVID-19 vaccine. CDR3 DNA: TGTGCCACCAGCACGGGAGGTGAAAATGAAAAACTGTTTTTT. This codes for CATSTGGENEKLFF.